This entry concerns a single T cell receptor beta chain. This sample was included in a study of blood T cell repertoires in COVID-19. Whole-study context: Samples came from the United States, Italy and Spain, spanning acute and convalescent COVID-19. Sources were T cells, B-cell-depleted T cells, or PBMCs; the material itself was cDNA or gDNA.

Authors' methods: Estimated nucleated cell counts came from reference gene primer amplification. Using immunoSEQ multiplex PCR, the repertoire was profiled, and TCRdb retains in-frame clones only, with some absent. Clone size and V and J calls were adopted from that table, with D and trimming inferred from the DNA. The sample consists of some 120,000 clones, 90% of them appearing once. Trimming took off 5 bases at V and 0 bases at J, with 7 bases between the two ends. Germline V gene lookup returns CDR1 KGHSH and CDR2 LQKENI. This CDR3 region has 13 residues. This receptor was identified in a man in his fifties with active COVID-19. This chain joins TRBV18 and TRBJ1-1, with D possibly matching TRBD1 (5 bases). Sequencing used peripheral blood. The CDR3 reads CASSDSMNTEAFF. The DNA for the CDR3 is TGTGCCAGCTCAGACAGCATGAACACTGAAGCTTTCTTT.